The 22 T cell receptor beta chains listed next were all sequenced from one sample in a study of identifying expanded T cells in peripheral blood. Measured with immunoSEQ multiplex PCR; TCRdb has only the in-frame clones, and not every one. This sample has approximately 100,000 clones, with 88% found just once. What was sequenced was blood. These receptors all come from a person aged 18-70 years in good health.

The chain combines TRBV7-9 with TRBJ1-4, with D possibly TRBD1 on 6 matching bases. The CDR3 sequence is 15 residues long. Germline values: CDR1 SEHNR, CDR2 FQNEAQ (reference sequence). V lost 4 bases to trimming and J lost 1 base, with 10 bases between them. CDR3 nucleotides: TGTGCCAGCAGCTCAACAGGGTTAACTAATGAAAAACTGTTTTTT. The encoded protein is CASSSTGLTNEKLFF.

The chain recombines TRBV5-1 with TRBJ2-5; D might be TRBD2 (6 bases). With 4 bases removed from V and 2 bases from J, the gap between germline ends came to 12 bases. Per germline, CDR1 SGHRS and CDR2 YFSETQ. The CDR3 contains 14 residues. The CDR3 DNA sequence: TGCGCCAGCAGCCCAAGACTAGATCAAGAGACCCAGTACTTC. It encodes CASSPRLDQETQYF.

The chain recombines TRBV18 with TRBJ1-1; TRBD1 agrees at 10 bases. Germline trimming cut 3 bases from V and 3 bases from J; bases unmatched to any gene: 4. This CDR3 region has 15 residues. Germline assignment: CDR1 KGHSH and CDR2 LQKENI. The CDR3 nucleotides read TGTGCCAGCTCACCGGGACAGGGGCCGGACACTGAAGCTTTCTTT. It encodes CASSPGQGPDTEAFF.

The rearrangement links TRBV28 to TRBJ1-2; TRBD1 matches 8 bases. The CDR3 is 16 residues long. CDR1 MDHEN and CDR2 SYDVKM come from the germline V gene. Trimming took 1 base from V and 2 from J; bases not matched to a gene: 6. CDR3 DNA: TGTGCCAGCAGTTTATTTTTTACAGGGGGAAACTATGGCTACACCTTC. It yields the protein CASSLFFTGGNYGYTF.

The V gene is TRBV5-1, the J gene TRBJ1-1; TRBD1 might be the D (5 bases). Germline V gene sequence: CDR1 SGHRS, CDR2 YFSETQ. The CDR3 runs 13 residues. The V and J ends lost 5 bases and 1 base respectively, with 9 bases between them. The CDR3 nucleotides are TGCGCCAGCAGGGGGGAACCGAACACTGAAGCTTTCTTT. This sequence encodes CASRGEPNTEAFF.

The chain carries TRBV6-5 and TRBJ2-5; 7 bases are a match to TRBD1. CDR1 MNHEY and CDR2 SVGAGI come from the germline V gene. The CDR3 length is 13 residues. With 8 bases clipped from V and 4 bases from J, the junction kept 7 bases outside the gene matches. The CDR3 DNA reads TGTGCCAGCGTCAAGACAGGGACAGAGACCCAGTACTTC. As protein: CASVKTGTETQYF.

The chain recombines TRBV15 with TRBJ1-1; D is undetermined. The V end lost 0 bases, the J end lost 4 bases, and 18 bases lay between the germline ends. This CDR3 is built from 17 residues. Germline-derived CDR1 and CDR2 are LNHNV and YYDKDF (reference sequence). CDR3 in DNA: TGTGCCACCAGCAGAGATTACGGTGAGGAGTTGGCCACTGAAGCTTTCTTT. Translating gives CATSRDYGEELATEAFF.

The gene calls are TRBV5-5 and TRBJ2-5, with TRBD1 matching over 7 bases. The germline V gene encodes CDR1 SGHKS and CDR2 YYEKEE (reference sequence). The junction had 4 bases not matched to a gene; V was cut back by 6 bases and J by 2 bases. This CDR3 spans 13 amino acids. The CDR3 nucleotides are TGTGCCAGCACTACAGGGGTTCAAGAGACCCAGTACTTC. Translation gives CASTTGVQETQYF.

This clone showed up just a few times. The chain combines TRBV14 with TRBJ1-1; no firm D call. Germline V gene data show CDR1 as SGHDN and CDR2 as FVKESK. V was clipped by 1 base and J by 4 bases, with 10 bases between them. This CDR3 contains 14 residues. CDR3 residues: CASSQGPGGTEAFF. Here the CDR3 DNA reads TGTGCCAGCAGCCAAGGGCCGGGTGGCACTGAAGCTTTCTTT.

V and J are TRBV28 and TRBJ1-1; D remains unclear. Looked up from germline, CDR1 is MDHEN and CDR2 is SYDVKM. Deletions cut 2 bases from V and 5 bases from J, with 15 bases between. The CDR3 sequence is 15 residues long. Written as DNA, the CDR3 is TGTGCCAGCAGTTTAGTCGACCCCCGCGGGACTGAAGCTTTCTTT. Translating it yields CASSLVDPRGTEAFF.

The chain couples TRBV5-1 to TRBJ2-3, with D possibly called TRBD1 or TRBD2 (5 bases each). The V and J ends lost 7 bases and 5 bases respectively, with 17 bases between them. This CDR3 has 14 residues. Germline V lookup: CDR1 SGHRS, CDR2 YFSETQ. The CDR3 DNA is TGCGCCAGCTGGACAAGCGGTGCGGGAGATACGCAGTATTTT. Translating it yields CASWTSGAGDTQYF.

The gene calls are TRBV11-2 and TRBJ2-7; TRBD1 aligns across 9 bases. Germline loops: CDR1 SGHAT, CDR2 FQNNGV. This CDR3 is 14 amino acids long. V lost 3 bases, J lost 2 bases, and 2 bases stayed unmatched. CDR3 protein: CASSFRQGAYEQYF. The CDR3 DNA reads TGTGCCAGCAGCTTCCGACAGGGGGCCTACGAGCAGTACTTC.

CDR3: CASSPRQGLGYEQYF. Written as DNA, the CDR3 is TGTGCCAGCTCACCTAGACAGGGGTTGGGCTACGAGCAGTACTTC. V gene TRBV18 combines with J gene TRBJ2-7, with TRBD1 matching 8 bases. The CDR3 has 15 residues. Unmatched junction bases numbered 7, after V lost 3 bases and J lost 3 bases. The V gene's germline CDR1 is KGHSH and CDR2 LQKENI.

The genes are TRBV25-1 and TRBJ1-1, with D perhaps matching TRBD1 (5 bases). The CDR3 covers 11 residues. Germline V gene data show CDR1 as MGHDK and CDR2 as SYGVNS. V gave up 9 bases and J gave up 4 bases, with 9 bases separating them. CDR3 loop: CASRGGTEAFF. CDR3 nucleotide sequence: TGTGCCAGTCGCGGGGGCACTGAAGCTTTCTTT.

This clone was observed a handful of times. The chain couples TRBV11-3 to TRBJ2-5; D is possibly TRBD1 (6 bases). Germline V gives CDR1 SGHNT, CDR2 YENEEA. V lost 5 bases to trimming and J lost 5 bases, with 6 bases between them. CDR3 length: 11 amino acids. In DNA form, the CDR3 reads TGTGCCAGCAGCCAGGGGGAGACCCAGTACTTC. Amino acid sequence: CASSQGETQYF. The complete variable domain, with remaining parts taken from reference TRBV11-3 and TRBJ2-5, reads EAGVVQSPRYKIIEKKQPVAFWCNPISGHNTLYWYLQNLGQGPELLIRYENEEAVDDSQLPKDRFSAERLKGVDSTLKIQPAELGDSAVYLCASSQGETQYFGPGTRLLVL.

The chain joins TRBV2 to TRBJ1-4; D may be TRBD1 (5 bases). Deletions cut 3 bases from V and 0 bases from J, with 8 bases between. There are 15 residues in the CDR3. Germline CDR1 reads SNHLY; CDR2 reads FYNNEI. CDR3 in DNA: TGTGCCAGCAGTGACAAGACAGCAACTAATGAAAAACTGTTTTTT. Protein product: CASSDKTATNEKLFF.

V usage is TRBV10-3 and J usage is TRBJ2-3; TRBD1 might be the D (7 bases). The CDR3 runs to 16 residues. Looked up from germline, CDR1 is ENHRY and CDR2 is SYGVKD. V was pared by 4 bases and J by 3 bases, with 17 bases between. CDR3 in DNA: TGTGCCATCAGTGCGGCAGGGGGGTCGGGTACAGATACGCAGTATTTT. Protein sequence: CAISAAGGSGTDTQYF.

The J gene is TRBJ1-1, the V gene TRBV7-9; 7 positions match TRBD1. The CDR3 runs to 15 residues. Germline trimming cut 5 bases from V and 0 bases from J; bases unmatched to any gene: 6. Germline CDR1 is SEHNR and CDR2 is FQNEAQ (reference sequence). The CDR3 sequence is CASSPRQGLNTEAFF. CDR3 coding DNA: TGTGCCAGCAGCCCCAGACAGGGCTTGAACACTGAAGCTTTCTTT.

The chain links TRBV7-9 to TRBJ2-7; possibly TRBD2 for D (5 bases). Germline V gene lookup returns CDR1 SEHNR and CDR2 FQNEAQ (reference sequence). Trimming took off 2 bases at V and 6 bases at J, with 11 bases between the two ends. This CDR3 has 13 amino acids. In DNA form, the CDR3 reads TGTGCCAGCAGCTTATCTGAGGGTCTCGAGCAGTACTTC. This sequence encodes CASSLSEGLEQYF.

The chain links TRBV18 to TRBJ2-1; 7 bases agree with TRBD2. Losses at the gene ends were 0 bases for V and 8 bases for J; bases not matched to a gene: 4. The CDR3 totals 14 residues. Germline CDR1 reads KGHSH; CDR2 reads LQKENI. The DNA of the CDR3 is TGTGCCAGCTCACCACCGGGGAGGGACCATGAGCAGTTCTTC. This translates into CASSPPGRDHEQFF. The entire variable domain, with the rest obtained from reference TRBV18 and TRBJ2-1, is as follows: NAGVMQNPRHLVRRRGQEARLRCSPMKGHSHVYWYRQLPEEGLKFMVYLQKENIIDESGMPKERFSAEFPKEGPSILRIQQVVRGDSAAYFCASSPPGRDHEQFFGPGTRLTVL.

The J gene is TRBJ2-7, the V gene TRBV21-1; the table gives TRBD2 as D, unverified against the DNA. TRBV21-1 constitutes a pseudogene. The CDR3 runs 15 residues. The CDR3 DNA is TGTGCCAGCAGCAAAGCCGGACTAGCAACCCACGAGCAGTACTTC. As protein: CASSKAGLATHEQYF.

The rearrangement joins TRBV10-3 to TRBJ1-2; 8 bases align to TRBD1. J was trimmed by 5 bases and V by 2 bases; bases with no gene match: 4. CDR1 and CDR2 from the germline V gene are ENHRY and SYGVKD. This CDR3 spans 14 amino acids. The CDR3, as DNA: TGTGCCATCAGTGAGGGACAGGGATCATATGGCTACACCTTC. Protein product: CAISEGQGSYGYTF.